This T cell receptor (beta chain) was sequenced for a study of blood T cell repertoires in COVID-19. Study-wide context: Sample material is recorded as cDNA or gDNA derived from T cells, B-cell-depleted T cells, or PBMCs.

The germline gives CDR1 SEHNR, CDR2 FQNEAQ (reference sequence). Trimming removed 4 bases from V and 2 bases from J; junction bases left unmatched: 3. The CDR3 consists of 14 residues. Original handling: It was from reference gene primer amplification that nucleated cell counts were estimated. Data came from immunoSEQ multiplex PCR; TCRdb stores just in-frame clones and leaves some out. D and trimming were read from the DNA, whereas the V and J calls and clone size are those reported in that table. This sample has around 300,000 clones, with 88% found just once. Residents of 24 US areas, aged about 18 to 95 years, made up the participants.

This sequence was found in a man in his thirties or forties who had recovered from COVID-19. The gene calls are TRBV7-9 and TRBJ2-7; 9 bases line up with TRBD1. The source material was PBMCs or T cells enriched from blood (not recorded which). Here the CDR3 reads CASSSTGGAYEQYF. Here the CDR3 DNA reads TGTGCCAGCAGCTCGACAGGGGGTGCCTACGAGCAGTACTTC.